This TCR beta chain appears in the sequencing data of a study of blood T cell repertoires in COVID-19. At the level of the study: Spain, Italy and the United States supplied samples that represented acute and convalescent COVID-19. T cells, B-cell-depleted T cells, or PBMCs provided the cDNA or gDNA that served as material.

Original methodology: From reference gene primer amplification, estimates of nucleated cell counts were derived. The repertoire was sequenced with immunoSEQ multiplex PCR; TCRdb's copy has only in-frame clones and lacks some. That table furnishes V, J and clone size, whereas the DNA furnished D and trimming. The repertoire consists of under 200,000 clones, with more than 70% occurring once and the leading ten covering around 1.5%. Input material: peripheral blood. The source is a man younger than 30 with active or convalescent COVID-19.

The CDR3: CASSESGSWNSPLHF. The CDR3 bases are TGTGCCAGCAGTGAATCTGGGAGCTGGAATTCACCCCTCCACTTT. The chain joins TRBV25-1 to TRBJ1-6; no clear D gene. The CDR3 consists of 15 residues. Germline values: CDR1 MGHDK, CDR2 SYGVNS. The V and J ends lost 1 base and 7 bases respectively, with 11 bases between them. The whole variable domain, filled in from reference TRBV25-1 and TRBJ1-6, reads EADIYQTPRYLVIGTGKKITLECSQTMGHDKMYWYQQDPGMELHLIHYSYGVNSTEKGDLSSESTVSRIRTEHFPLTLESARPSHTSQYLCASSESGSWNSPLHFGNGTRLTVT.